The clone carrying this T cell receptor beta chain was picked up many times. Antigen: not known. The data were obtained in a study of T cells in Graves' hyperthyroidism and ophthalmopathy. Points from the study as a whole: Before onset, ophthalmopathy was predicted by the model a median 6.5 months earlier.

The germline V gene has CDR1 LGHNA and CDR2 YSLEER. V was shortened by 1 base and J by 3 bases, with 10 bases between the two germline ends. The CDR3 extends over 16 amino acids. It was RNA transcripts that yielded the amplified TCR beta CDR3 regions. With the HTBI primer set, the TCR CDR3 went through a first round of RT-PCR. TCRdb re-derived calls from the multiplex PCR reads in MiXCR, one entry per CDR3 protein. The top ten clones hold about half of a sample with under 550,000 distinct CDR3 sequences, just under 20% of them seen once. Sequenced sample: blood. The receptor was isolated from a man between 35 and 55 years old with Graves' ophthalmopathy. The genes are TRBV4-3 and TRBJ2-6; D remains ambiguous. CDR3 amino acids: CASSQAIVGGANVLTF. CDR3 in DNA: TGCGCCAGCAGCCAAGCTATAGTCGGTGGGGCCAACGTCCTGACTTTC.